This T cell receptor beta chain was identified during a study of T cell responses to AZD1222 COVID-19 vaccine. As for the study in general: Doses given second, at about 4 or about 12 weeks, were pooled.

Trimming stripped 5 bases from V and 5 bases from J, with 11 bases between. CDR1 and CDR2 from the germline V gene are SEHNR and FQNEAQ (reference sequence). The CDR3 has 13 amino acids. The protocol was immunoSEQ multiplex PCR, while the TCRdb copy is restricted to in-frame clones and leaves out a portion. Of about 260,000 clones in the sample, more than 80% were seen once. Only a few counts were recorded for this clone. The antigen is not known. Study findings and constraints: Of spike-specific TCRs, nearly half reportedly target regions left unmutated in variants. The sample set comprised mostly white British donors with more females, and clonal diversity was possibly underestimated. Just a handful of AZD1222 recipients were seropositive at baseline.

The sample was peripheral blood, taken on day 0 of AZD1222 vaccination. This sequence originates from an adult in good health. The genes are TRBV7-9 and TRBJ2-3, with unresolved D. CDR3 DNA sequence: TGTGCCAGCAGCCTCCTCAGTGTAGATACGCAGTATTTT. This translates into CASSLLSVDTQYF.